This T cell receptor (beta chain) appears in the sequencing data of a study of beta chain features in type 1 diabetes. Study summary: No age, gender or cell yield differences were seen between patients and healthy donors. Study-level findings and limits: High-TCR-expressing cells could be over-represented by cDNA sequencing. VDJ junctions sequenced from type 1 diabetes patients showed fewer insertions and more deletions. TCRB CDR3s were moderately but significantly shorter in Type 1 diabetes patients in all four CD4+ subsets.

Purity (above 95%) was reached by all sorted populations. This clone was recorded a few times. The target antigen is unknown. Sequenced material consisted of expressed TCRB transcripts (all of the isolated RNA was reverse transcribed). Sequenced by immunoSEQ multiplex PCR; TCRdb stores in-frame clones only, minus some. The table includes around 140,000 clones, approximately 9% detected once. CDR3 length equals 15 residues. Germline V gene sequence: CDR1 ENHRY, CDR2 SYGVKD. V lost 6 bases to trimming and J lost 8 bases, with 22 bases between them. The chain recombines TRBV10-3 with TRBJ1-2, with a weak D call TRBD1 (6 bases). The sequence was collected from a man under 40 with type 1 diabetes. Source material: central memory CD4+ T cells from blood. CDR3 nucleotides: TGTGCCATCAGCCTCCCAAAAGATACAGGGTCCGGCTACACCTTC. Amino acids: CAISLPKDTGSGYTF.